Listed below are T cell receptor beta chains from one sample, sequenced in a study of cytomegalovirus exposure and HLA in healthy donors. Profiling relied on immunoSEQ multiplex PCR, and the TCRdb table lists in-frame clones only, not all of them. This sample's clone table lists roughly 77,000 clones. Sequences were obtained from PBMCs. All receptors come from a man aged 25-40 years in good health and CMV-seronegative. Each CDR3 is given with its conserved first and last residue. Fields, in order: J gene, V gene, CDR3 length, D gene, CDR3 protein, CDR3 DNA. The D gene is left open where the match is weak.

TRBJ2-1 | TRBV6-5 | 14 | TRBD2 | CASSSTSGLNEQFF | TGTGCCAGCAGTTCGACTAGCGGACTCAATGAGCAGTTCTTC
TRBJ2-6 | TRBV5-6 | 18 | . | CASSSTPQGSGGANVLTF | TGTGCCAGCAGCTCGACTCCACAGGGATCGGGAGGGGCCAACGTCCTGACTTTC
TRBJ2-5 | TRBV7-2 | 17 | TRBD2 | CASSLGLAGVGQETQYF | TGTGCCAGCAGCTTGGGACTAGCGGGAGTAGGGCAAGAGACCCAGTACTTC
TRBJ2-7 | TRBV19 | 15 | . | CASSISAGTGYEQYF | TGTGCCAGTAGTATCTCAGCCGGGACTGGCTACGAGCAGTACTTC
TRBJ1-5 | TRBV6-5 | 13 | . | CASRVRGNQPQHF | TGTGCCAGCAGAGTTAGGGGGAATCAGCCCCAGCATTTT
TRBJ1-4 | TRBV18 | 15 | . | CASSPRTGSREKLFF | TGTGCCAGCTCACCTCGCACAGGGTCGAGGGAAAAACTGTTTTTT
TRBJ1-3 | TRBV6-1 | 15 | TRBD1 | CASSSRDSSGNTIYF | TGTGCCAGCAGTAGCCGGGACAGCTCTGGAAACACCATATATTTT
TRBJ1-2 | TRBV13 | 14 | . | CASNQGQGGYGYTF | TGTGCCAGCAACCAGGGGCAGGGTGGCTATGGCTACACCTTC
TRBJ2-5 | TRBV7-8 | 14 | . | CASSFVIGVETQYF | TGTGCCAGCAGCTTTGTAATAGGGGTGGAGACCCAGTACTTC
TRBJ2-1 | TRBV14 | 14 | . | CASSRRLVFREQFF | TGTGCCAGCAGCCGGCGACTAGTATTCCGTGAGCAGTTCTTC
TRBJ2-5 | TRBV11-3 | 15 | . | CASSLMLDKEETQYF | TGTGCCAGCAGCTTAATGTTGGACAAGGAAGAGACCCAGTACTTC
TRBJ1-1 | TRBV20-1 | 9 | . | CSARGEAFF | TGCAGTGCACGAGGGGAAGCTTTCTTT
TRBJ1-1 | TRBV29-1 | 10 | . | CSVEAGEAFF | TGCAGCGTTGAAGCAGGGGAAGCTTTCTTT
TRBJ1-2 | TRBV5-1 | 14 | . | CASSLGGENYGYTF | TGCGCCAGCAGCTTGGGTGGGGAGAACTATGGCTACACCTTC
TRBJ2-7 | TRBV7-9 | 16 | TRBD1 | CASSSTGTGFSYEQYF | TGTGCCAGCAGCTCAACCGGGACAGGGTTTTCCTACGAGCAGTACTTC
TRBJ1-2 | TRBV27 | 15 | TRBD1 | CASSPGTGGHYGYTF | TGTGCCAGCAGTCCAGGGACAGGGGGGCACTATGGCTACACCTTC
TRBJ1-4 | TRBV5-1 | 14 | . | CASSLERGNEKLFF | TGCGCCAGCAGCTTGGAACGGGGTAATGAAAAACTGTTTTTT
TRBJ1-3 | TRBV7-2 | 19 | . | CASSAELGGNPFRRNTIYF | TGTGCCAGCAGCGCCGAATTAGGCGGTAATCCATTCCGGCGAAACACCATATATTTT
TRBJ1-1 | TRBV10-3 | 14 | TRBD1 | CAISDPTGDTEAFF | TGTGCCATCAGTGATCCAACAGGGGACACTGAAGCTTTCTTT
TRBJ1-3 | TRBV9 | 15 | . | CASSGQSRSGNTIYF | TGTGCCAGCAGCGGACAGAGTCGCTCTGGAAACACCATATATTTT
TRBJ1-4 | TRBV19 | 14 | . | CASSETATNEKLFF | TGTGCCAGTAGCGAAACAGCAACTAATGAAAAACTGTTTTTT
TRBJ1-4 | TRBV28 | 15 | TRBD1 | CARPHWAGGNEKLFF | TGTGCCAGGCCACACTGGGCAGGGGGGAATGAAAAACTGTTTTTT
TRBJ1-4 | TRBV7-8 | 13 | . | CASSPEKGEKLFF | TGTGCCAGCAGCCCGGAGAAGGGGGAAAAACTGTTTTTT
TRBJ2-1 | TRBV28 | 14 | . | CASKQGQGYNEQFF | TGTGCCAGCAAACAAGGGCAGGGGTACAATGAGCAGTTCTTC
TRBJ2-7 | TRBV2 | 15 | TRBD1 | CASNLGQGIHYEQYF | TGTGCCAGCAATCTTGGACAGGGAATCCACTACGAGCAGTACTTC
TRBJ2-2 | TRBV10-3 | 17 | TRBD1 | CAIRPGQGVRSTGELFF | TGTGCCATCAGGCCGGGACAGGGGGTTAGGAGCACCGGGGAGCTGTTTTTT